Listed here are 29 T cell receptor beta chains from one sample, sequenced in a study of shared clonotypes between healthy human individuals. Profiling relied on immunoSEQ multiplex PCR, and the TCRdb table lists in-frame clones only, not all of them. The sample consists of over a million clones, more than 60% of them appearing once. The sequenced material came from memory CD4+ T cells sorted from blood. Subset described: CD45RA-negative fraction. The receptors were gathered from a young man in good health.

The chain is built from TRBV28 and TRBJ2-4; a weak D match, TRBD2 (7 bases). The CDR3 loop spans 15 amino acids. From germline, CDR1 is MDHEN and CDR2 SYDVKM. Trimming removed 8 bases at V and 2 bases at J, with 16 bases between. This CDR3 is CASGSVGGPKNIQYF. CDR3 in DNA: TGTGCCAGCGGATCCGTGGGGGGGCCCAAAAACATTCAGTACTTC.

The CDR3 bases are TGTGCCAGCACCCGAATGGAGGGAAATTCACCCCTCCACTTT. The encoded protein is CASTRMEGNSPLHF. The V call is TRBV6-5, the J call TRBJ1-6; no clear D. Germline lookup yields CDR1 MNHEY and CDR2 SVGAGI. There are 14 residues in the CDR3. Deletions cut 7 bases from V and 7 bases from J, with 14 bases between.

The chain uses TRBV4-1 and TRBJ2-5; 14 nucleotides agree with TRBD2. V gave up 1 base and J gave up 7 bases; unmatched junction bases: 5. The length of the CDR3 is 16 residues. Germline CDR1 MGHRA, CDR2 YSYEKL. The CDR3 is CASSQVGLAGVVTQYF. The CDR3, as DNA: TGCGCCAGCAGCCAAGTGGGACTAGCGGGAGTTGTGACCCAGTACTTC.

This clone was observed a handful of times. At the DNA level, this CDR3 is encoded by other sequences in the same sample as well. V usage is TRBV2 and J usage is TRBJ1-4, with D tentatively TRBD1 (5 bases). Trimming pared 6 bases from V and 5 bases from J, leaving 7 bases between. The length of the CDR3 is 12 residues. From germline, CDR1 is SNHLY and CDR2 FYNNEI. The CDR3 reads CASRGDNEKLFF. DNA for the CDR3: TGTGCCAGCAGGGGGGACAATGAAAAACTGTTTTTT.

This clone has just a few counts. The gene calls are TRBV28 and TRBJ2-3; D is unclear. CDR1 and CDR2 (germline): MDHEN, SYDVKM. V lost 10 bases, J lost 14 bases, and 13 bases lay in between. The CDR3 totals 9 residues. CDR3 sequence (DNA): TGTGCCACGGCCGGACCACGGTATTTT. Translation gives CATAGPRYF.

This clone was counted only a few times. The rearrangement joins TRBV11-1 to TRBJ2-5; 7 bases are shared with TRBD1. Germline loops: CDR1 SGHAT, CDR2 FQDESV (reference sequence). The junction had 5 bases not matched to a gene; V was cut back by 3 bases and J by 1 base. The CDR3 has 15 amino acids. CDR3 coding DNA: TGTGCCAGCAGCTTCGACGGGACAGCCCAAGAGACCCAGTACTTC. Its protein product is CASSFDGTAQETQYF.

The chain employs TRBV7-3 and TRBJ1-2; tentatively, D is TRBD1 (5 bases). Germline assignment: CDR1 SGHTA and CDR2 FQGTGA. The CDR3 is made up of 15 amino acids. V lost 2 bases and J lost 13, with 23 bases in between. The CDR3 bases are TGTGCCAGCAGCTTACAAAATCGAGAACAGGCTAGAATCACCTTC. Its translation is CASSLQNREQARITF. The whole variable domain, remainder taken from reference TRBV7-3 and TRBJ1-2, is GAGVSQTPSNKVTEKGKYVELRCDPISGHTALYWYRQSLGQGPEFLIYFQGTGAADDSGLPNDRFFAVRPEGSVSTLKIQRTERGDSAVYLCASSLQNREQARITFGSGTRLTVV.

About this clone itself: Other DNA sequences in this sample translate to the same CDR3. The chain joins TRBV20-1 to TRBJ1-1; D not resolved. Germline-derived CDR1 and CDR2 are DFQATT and SNEGSKA (reference sequence). Trimming cost V 3 bases and J 1 base, with 3 bases left between them. This CDR3 spans 11 amino acids. Written as DNA, the CDR3 is TGCAGTGCTAGGGAGAACACTGAAGCTTTCTTT. Its protein product is CSARENTEAFF.

The chain employs TRBV4-1 and TRBJ2-6; the match to TRBD1 covers 8 bases. CDR3 length: 16 residues. With V trimmed by 4 bases and J by 2 bases, 4 bases remained unmatched. CDR1 MGHRA and CDR2 YSYEKL come from the germline V gene. The CDR3 nucleotides are TGCGCCAGCAGCCCGGCAGGGGGCGCTGGGGCCAACGTCCTGACTTTC. Its protein product is CASSPAGGAGANVLTF.

In its sample, this clone was seen a few times. The V call is TRBV5-1, the J call TRBJ2-7, with 9 bases identical to TRBD2. The CDR3 runs 15 residues. After removal of 7 bases from V and 1 base from J, the junction contained 9 bases not matched to a gene. Per the germline V gene, CDR1 is SGHRS and CDR2 is YFSETQ. The CDR3 DNA follows: TGCGCCAGCCGCTCCGGACTAGCGATATCCTACGAGCAGTACTTC. This sequence encodes CASRSGLAISYEQYF.

The sample holds a few counts of this clone. Other DNA sequences in the same sample also yield this CDR3. The V gene is TRBV20-1, the J gene TRBJ2-1; D gene unclear. Germline values: CDR1 DFQATT, CDR2 SNEGSKA (reference sequence). The CDR3 is 11 residues long. V lost 3 bases, J lost 7 bases, and 7 bases lay in between. The CDR3 sequence: CSASHQNEQFF. The DNA for the CDR3 is TGCAGTGCTAGCCACCAGAATGAGCAGTTCTTC.

As concerns this clone: The likely explanation is a read error, given a far larger clone one base away. The rearrangement joins TRBV14 to TRBJ1-2; TRBD1 agrees at 8 bases. Germline CDR1 is SGHDN and CDR2 is FVKESK. Germline trimming cut 4 bases from V and 3 bases from J; bases unmatched to any gene: 1. The CDR3 consists of 13 residues. The CDR3 is CASSPGQDYGYTF. The CDR3, as DNA: TGTGCCAGCAGCCCGGGACAGGACTATGGCTACACCTTC.

The chain carries TRBV4-1 and TRBJ2-1, with D maybe TRBD2 (6 bases). CDR1 is MGHRA, CDR2 YSYEKL, per germline. CDR3 length equals 14 residues. V lost 0 bases to trimming and J lost 6 bases, with 9 bases between them. The CDR3 protein is CASSQDPTSNEQFF. In DNA form, the CDR3 reads TGCGCCAGCAGCCAAGATCCGACTAGCAATGAGCAGTTCTTC.

The rearrangement joins TRBV5-1 to TRBJ2-2; D may be TRBD1 (5 bases). The V gene lost 4 bases and the J gene lost 1 base, with 14 bases spanning the gap. This CDR3 has 16 amino acids. Germline assignment: CDR1 SGHRS and CDR2 YFSETQ. CDR3 sequence reads: CASSPSSGMNTGELFF. The CDR3 nucleotides are TGCGCCAGCAGCCCATCTTCAGGGATGAACACCGGGGAGCTGTTTTTT. Together with reference TRBV5-1 and TRBJ2-2, the CDR3 gives the full variable domain: KAGVTQTPRYLIKTRGQQVTLSCSPISGHRSVSWYQQTPGQGLQFLFEYFSETQRNKGNFPGRFSGRQFSNSRSEMNVSTLELGDSALYLCASSPSSGMNTGELFFGEGSRLTVL.

The V gene is TRBV30, the J gene TRBJ2-5, with 10 nucleotides matching TRBD2. Germline V gives CDR1 GTSNPN, CDR2 SVGIG (reference sequence). Trimming at V came to 3 bases and at J to 3 bases, leaving 1 base not matched to a gene. This CDR3 is 13 amino acids long. The chain's CDR3 is CAWRLAGKETQYF. The DNA for the CDR3 is TGTGCCTGGAGACTAGCGGGAAAAGAGACCCAGTACTTC.

The chain couples TRBV5-5 to TRBJ1-2; 7 nucleotides line up with TRBD1. J was trimmed by 6 bases and V by 1 base; bases with no gene match: 6. Germline assignment: CDR1 SGHKS and CDR2 YYEKEE (reference sequence). This CDR3 has 14 residues. The CDR3 nucleotides are TGTGCCAGCAGCTTGCAAACAGGGGCGCATGGCTACACCTTC. It is translated as CASSLQTGAHGYTF.

This chain uses TRBV4-1 with TRBJ2-6; D not resolved. Trimming pared 1 base from V and 0 bases from J, leaving 4 bases between. Germline V CDR1 and CDR2: MGHRA, YSYEKL. The length of the CDR3 is 15 residues. CDR3 sequence: CASSQGSSGANVLTF. In nucleotides, the CDR3 is TGCGCCAGCAGCCAAGGTTCCTCTGGGGCCAACGTCCTGACTTTC.

The V gene is TRBV5-1, the J gene TRBJ2-3; TRBD2 matches 9 bases. V lost 5 bases to trimming and J lost 0 bases; unmatched junction nucleotides: 13. The germline gives CDR1 SGHRS, CDR2 YFSETQ. This CDR3 region has 18 residues. CDR3 DNA sequence: TGCGCCAGCAGAGAGGGGGCGGCTAGCGGGGTTAGCACAGATACGCAGTATTTT. The encoded protein is CASREGAASGVSTDTQYF.

This chain links TRBV30 with TRBJ2-3; 8 nucleotides line up with TRBD1. This CDR3 has 13 residues. V was pared by 6 bases and J by 3 bases, with 5 bases of the junction left unmatched. Germline-derived CDR1 and CDR2 are GTSNPN and SVGIG (reference sequence). The CDR3 region has the DNA TGTGCCTGCAGTCGACAGGGGACAGATACGCAGTATTTT. This gives the protein CACSRQGTDTQYF.

The V and J genes are TRBV2 and TRBJ2-7; D uncertain. Germline V gene data show CDR1 as SNHLY and CDR2 as FYNNEI. This CDR3 has 15 amino acids. V lost 0 bases, J lost 6 bases, and 15 bases lay in between. Here the CDR3 reads CASSEAIEKGREQYF. CDR3 in DNA: TGTGCCAGCAGTGAAGCGATTGAGAAGGGTCGCGAGCAGTACTTC.

The chain joins TRBV13 to TRBJ2-1; 7 positions agree with TRBD2. CDR1 and CDR2 from the germline V gene are PRHDT and FYEKMQ (reference sequence). The CDR3 covers 16 residues. J was trimmed by 6 bases and V by 2 bases; bases with no gene match: 10. CDR3 amino acids: CASSLPGGGKGNEQFF. The DNA of the CDR3 is TGTGCCAGCAGCTTACCGGGAGGAGGGAAGGGCAATGAGCAGTTCTTC.

This rearrangement joins TRBV11-3 to TRBJ2-1, with D possibly TRBD2 on 6 matching bases. The CDR3 is made up of 19 amino acids. The V and J ends lost 5 bases and 0 bases respectively, with 23 bases between them. Germline-derived CDR1 and CDR2 are SGHNT and YENEEA. The DNA of the CDR3 is TGTGCCAGCAGCCTAGGTGAAGTAGGCGGGGCTAGCTCCTACAATGAGCAGTTCTTC. This sequence encodes CASSLGEVGGASSYNEQFF.

This chain links TRBV7-2 with TRBJ2-1, with a weak D call TRBD2 (5 bases). Germline-derived CDR1 and CDR2 are SGHTA and FQGNSA. Trimming removed 5 bases at V and 9 bases at J, with 17 bases between. The length of the CDR3 is 14 residues. The CDR3 DNA follows: TGTGCCAGCAGCCCCCAACTTCAAGAGGGTGAGCAGTTCTTC. It encodes CASSPQLQEGEQFF.

The V and J genes are TRBV7-2 and TRBJ2-2; 8 bases agree with TRBD2. The CDR3 totals 16 residues. V was pared by 7 bases and J by 4 bases, with 11 bases of the junction left unmatched. In germline, CDR1 is SGHTA, CDR2 FQGNSA. The CDR3 region is CASTRWAGGGTGELFF. CDR3 DNA sequence: TGTGCCAGCACCCGGTGGGCGGGAGGCGGCACCGGGGAGCTGTTTTTT.

This rearrangement joins TRBV7-6 to TRBJ1-3; perhaps TRBD1 as D (6 bases). With 1 base removed from V and 2 bases from J, the gap between germline ends came to 9 bases. The length of the CDR3 is 15 residues. Germline CDR1 and CDR2: SGHVS and FNYEAQ. The CDR3 DNA reads TGTGCCAGCAGCTTAGTGGCAGGGGCTGGAAACACCATATATTTT. It specifies CASSLVAGAGNTIYF.

The chain joins TRBV2 to TRBJ2-7; TRBD2 aligns across 7 bases. V was clipped by 5 bases and J by 0 bases; unmatched bases: 7. The germline gives CDR1 SNHLY, CDR2 FYNNEI. The CDR3 loop spans 15 amino acids. The CDR3 DNA reads TGTGCCAGCAGTCCCACTAGCGTGAGCTCCTACGAGCAGTACTTC. Translated, it gives CASSPTSVSSYEQYF.

The gene calls are TRBV25-1 and TRBJ1-1; D remains unclear. This CDR3 comprises 15 residues. Germline CDR1 is MGHDK and CDR2 is SYGVNS. Trimming left V 3 bases short and J 1 base short, with 12 bases between. The chain's CDR3 is CASSDRQVRNTEAFF. The CDR3 nucleotides read TGTGCCAGCAGTGATCGACAAGTACGGAACACTGAAGCTTTCTTT.

The chain uses TRBV5-1 and TRBJ2-2; no firm D call. The ends were cut back, 4 bases at V and 8 bases at J, with 15 bases in the middle. Germline loops: CDR1 SGHRS, CDR2 YFSETQ. There are 14 residues in the CDR3. The CDR3 loop reads CASSGLSAEGELFF. CDR3 in DNA: TGCGCCAGCAGCGGTTTAAGTGCGGAGGGGGAGCTGTTTTTT.

The J gene is TRBJ2-7, the V gene TRBV7-2, with 7 bases fitting TRBD2. The CDR3 has 14 residues. V was clipped by 5 bases and J by 1 base; unmatched bases: 5. Germline lookup yields CDR1 SGHTA and CDR2 FQGNSA. The DNA of the CDR3 is TGTGCCAGCAGCCTCTGGGGGGGGTCCTACGAGCAGTACTTC. Protein: CASSLWGGSYEQYF.